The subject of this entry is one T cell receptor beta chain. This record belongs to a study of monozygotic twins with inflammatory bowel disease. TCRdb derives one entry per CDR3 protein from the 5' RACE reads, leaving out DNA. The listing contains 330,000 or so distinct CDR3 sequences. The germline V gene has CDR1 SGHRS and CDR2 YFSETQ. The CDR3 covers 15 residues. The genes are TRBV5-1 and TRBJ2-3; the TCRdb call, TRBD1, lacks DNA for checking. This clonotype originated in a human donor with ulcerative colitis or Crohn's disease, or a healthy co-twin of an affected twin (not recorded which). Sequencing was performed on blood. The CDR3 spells CASSLHGTGTDTQYF.